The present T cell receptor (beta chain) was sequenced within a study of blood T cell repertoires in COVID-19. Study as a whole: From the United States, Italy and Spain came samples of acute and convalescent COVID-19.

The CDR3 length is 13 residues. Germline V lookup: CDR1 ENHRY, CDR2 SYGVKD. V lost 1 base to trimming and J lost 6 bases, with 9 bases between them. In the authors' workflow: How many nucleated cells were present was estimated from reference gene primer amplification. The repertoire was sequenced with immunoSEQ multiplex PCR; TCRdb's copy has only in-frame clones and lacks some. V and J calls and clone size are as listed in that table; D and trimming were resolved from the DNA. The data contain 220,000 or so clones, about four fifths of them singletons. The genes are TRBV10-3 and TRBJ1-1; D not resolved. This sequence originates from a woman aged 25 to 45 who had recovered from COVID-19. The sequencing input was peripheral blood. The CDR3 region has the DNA TGTGCCATCAGTGAGTTTGGCCCCTCTGAAGCTTTCTTT. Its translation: CAISEFGPSEAFF.